The 20 T cell receptor beta chains below all came from one sample that was sequenced in a study of T cells in localized non-small cell lung cancer. Generated by immunoSEQ multiplex PCR, the TCRdb table keeps only in-frame clones and is missing some. The sample records 75,000 to 95,000 clones, roughly 80% being singletons. The source material was PBMCs, sampled before any cancer treatment. Receptors were obtained from a man aged 40-75 years with stage II squamous cell lung carcinoma.

In its sample, this clone was seen a few times. The rearrangement uses TRBV29-1 and TRBJ1-1; D remains unclear. CDR1 is SQVTM and CDR2 is ANQGSEA in the germline V gene. The V end was cut by 3 bases, the J end by 1 base, with 3 bases between. This CDR3 region has 11 residues. The CDR3 DNA follows: TGCAGCGTTGAGGGGAACACTGAAGCTTTCTTT. As protein: CSVEGNTEAFF.

Written as DNA, the CDR3 is TGTGCCAGCAGGGAGGGGGGGACTCGCGGCGAGCAGTACTTC. Translating it yields CASREGGTRGEQYF. V and J are TRBV28 and TRBJ2-7; TRBD2 is a possible D gene (7 bases). The germline V gene has CDR1 MDHEN and CDR2 SYDVKM. The CDR3 length is 14 residues. V dropped 6 bases and J dropped 6 bases, with 18 bases sitting between them.

This clone has more than one count but fewer than ten. The chain joins TRBV6-6 to TRBJ2-5; TRBD2 might be the D (5 bases). V lost 6 bases, J lost 1 base, and 12 bases lay in between. This CDR3 region has 14 residues. CDR1 MNHNY and CDR2 SVGAGI come from the germline V gene (reference sequence). The CDR3 is CASRGLAGQETQYF. The CDR3 DNA follows: TGTGCCAGCAGGGGCCTGGCGGGCCAAGAGACCCAGTACTTC.

The genes are TRBV7-9 and TRBJ1-2, with D uncertain. In germline, CDR1 is SEHNR, CDR2 FQNEAQ (reference sequence). Between the trimmed V and J ends, which lost 3 bases and 8 bases, there was a span of 7 bases. There are 11 residues in the CDR3. The CDR3 sequence: CASSFAEGYTF. The CDR3 region has the DNA TGTGCCAGCAGCTTTGCGGAAGGCTACACCTTC.

The CDR3: CASSIRSGSDEQFF. The CDR3 DNA follows: TGTGCCAGTAGTATCCGTAGCGGGAGTGATGAGCAGTTCTTC. The gene calls are TRBV19 and TRBJ2-1; 9 nucleotides align to TRBD2. Unmatched junction bases numbered 5, after V lost 3 bases and J lost 8 bases. Germline V gives CDR1 LNHDA, CDR2 SQIVND (reference sequence). The CDR3 is 14 amino acids.

The J gene is TRBJ1-6, the V gene TRBV9; D not resolved. The CDR3 is made up of 16 amino acids. Trimming removed 1 base from V and 9 bases from J, with 17 bases in between. CDR1 is SGDLS and CDR2 is YYNGEE in the germline V gene. The CDR3 region has the DNA TGTGCCAGCAGCGTAACGGACGGAGGGCGGCGTTCACCCCTCCACTTT. Translation gives CASSVTDGGRRSPLHF.

Here the CDR3 reads CASSQELRGQETQYF. The CDR3 region has the DNA TGCGCCAGCAGCCAAGAGTTGCGGGGACAAGAGACCCAGTACTTC. The genes are TRBV4-3 and TRBJ2-5; D is possibly TRBD2 (6 bases). Germline CDR1 is LGHNA and CDR2 is YSLEER. This CDR3 has 15 amino acids. The V end lost 0 bases, the J end lost 2 bases, and 10 bases lay between the germline ends.

The chain couples TRBV4-3 to TRBJ1-2, with 8 bases identical to TRBD1. CDR1 and CDR2 (germline): LGHNA, YSLEER. The CDR3 spans 16 residues. J lost 1 base, V lost 0 bases, and 4 bases had no gene match. The CDR3 bases are TGCGCCAGCAGCCAAGAAGACAGGGGCGATAACTATGGCTACACCTTC. Translation: CASSQEDRGDNYGYTF.

The genes are TRBV4-3 and TRBJ2-1; D possibly corresponds to TRBD2 (6 bases). The CDR3 contains 15 residues. Between the trimmed V and J ends, which lost 4 bases and 9 bases, there was a span of 19 bases. Germline V gene lookup returns CDR1 LGHNA and CDR2 YSLEER. The CDR3 DNA reads as TGCGCCAGCAGCCCAACGGGACTTGGGGGTGGTGAGCAGTTCTTC. It codes for CASSPTGLGGGEQFF.

The chain employs TRBV2 and TRBJ2-2, with a tentative D call TRBD2 (6 bases). Germline V lookup: CDR1 SNHLY, CDR2 FYNNEI. V lost 3 bases, J lost 4 bases, and 12 bases lay in between. The CDR3 extends over 15 amino acids. The CDR3 coding sequence is TGTGCCAGCAGTGAGGAGGGGCCCCCCACCGGGGAGCTGTTTTTT. Its translation: CASSEEGPPTGELFF.

In DNA form, the CDR3 reads TGCGCCAGCAGCCGGACAGGGGCCGTCTCTGGAAACACCATATATTTT. Translating it yields CASSRTGAVSGNTIYF. V is TRBV5-1 and J is TRBJ1-3, with 9 bases matching TRBD1. J lost 0 bases, V lost 4 bases, and 5 bases had no gene match. The germline gives CDR1 SGHRS, CDR2 YFSETQ. The CDR3 totals 16 residues.

The rearrangement joins TRBV7-3 to TRBJ2-3, with 15 bases that match TRBD2. CDR3 length equals 19 residues. Germline V gene lookup returns CDR1 SGHTA and CDR2 FQGTGA. The junction had 8 bases not matched to a gene; V was cut back by 2 bases and J by 2 bases. The CDR3 reads CASSLSGTSGGRITDTQYF. The CDR3 coding sequence is TGTGCCAGCAGCTTATCTGGGACTAGCGGGGGGCGTATCACAGATACGCAGTATTTT.

The chain links TRBV4-2 to TRBJ2-4, with 7 bases lining up with TRBD2. The V gene's germline CDR1 is LGHNA and CDR2 YNFKEQ. J gave up 8 bases and V 1 base, and 2 bases lay outside the gene matches. This CDR3 has 13 residues. For the CDR3, the DNA is TGTGCCAGCAGCCAAGGGGACTACCACATTCAGTACTTC. Translated: CASSQGDYHIQYF.

The V and J genes are TRBV7-9 and TRBJ1-4; 8 bases map to TRBD1. Per germline, CDR1 SEHNR and CDR2 FQNEAQ (reference sequence). Trimming removed 5 bases from V and 3 bases from J; junction bases left unmatched: 5. The CDR3 totals 15 residues. The CDR3 loop reads CASSLQGAANEKLFF. The CDR3 region has the DNA TGTGCCAGCAGCCTCCAGGGGGCGGCTAATGAAAAACTGTTTTTT.

The gene calls are TRBV5-8 and TRBJ2-5, with 11 bases lining up with TRBD1. Germline CDR1 reads SGHTS; CDR2 reads YDEGEE. J was trimmed by 4 bases and V by 6 bases; bases with no gene match: 8. This CDR3 has 15 residues. The CDR3 DNA reads TGTGCCAGCACTCCGGGACAGGGGGTGAGAGAGACCCAGTACTTC. Residues: CASTPGQGVRETQYF.

This chain connects TRBV19 to TRBJ1-2, with unresolved D. The CDR3 has 13 amino acids. V was shortened by 0 bases and J by 6 bases, with 8 bases between the two germline ends. Germline loops: CDR1 LNHDA, CDR2 SQIVND (reference sequence). CDR3 sequence: CASSIDTLHGYTF. Here the CDR3 DNA reads TGTGCCAGTAGTATAGATACCTTACATGGCTACACCTTC. Combining the CDR3 with reference TRBV19 and TRBJ1-2 gives the whole variable domain DGGITQSPKYLFRKEGQNVTLSCEQNLNHDAMYWYRQDPGQGLRLIYYSQIVNDFQKGDIAEGYSVSREKKESFPLTVTSAQKNPTAFYLCASSIDTLHGYTFGSGTRLTVV.

This sequence joins TRBV10-3 and TRBJ1-1; no firm D call. Germline CDR1 and CDR2: ENHRY and SYGVKD. The V and J ends lost 4 bases and 1 base respectively, with 7 bases between them. The CDR3 spans 13 residues. The CDR3 protein is CAISGYGNTEAFF. In DNA form, the CDR3 reads TGTGCCATCAGTGGTTACGGGAACACTGAAGCTTTCTTT.

J is TRBJ2-1 and V is TRBV19; perhaps TRBD2 as D (6 bases). V was trimmed by 5 bases and J by 4 bases, leaving 12 bases between them. The CDR3 spans 14 residues. CDR1 is LNHDA, CDR2 SQIVND, per germline (reference sequence). CDR3 amino acids: CASSLSGDYNEQFF. CDR3 nucleotide sequence: TGTGCCAGTAGTTTATCGGGGGATTACAATGAGCAGTTCTTC.

This clone was counted between two and nine times. The V and J genes are TRBV9 and TRBJ2-2; D is uncertain. V was trimmed by 3 bases and J by 4 bases, leaving 7 bases between them. The CDR3 runs to 13 residues. Germline V gene lookup returns CDR1 SGDLS and CDR2 YYNGEE. This CDR3 reads CASSATVTGELFF. The CDR3 nucleotides are TGTGCCAGCAGCGCTACAGTCACCGGGGAGCTGTTTTTT.

The V gene is TRBV19, the J gene TRBJ2-7; 7 bases fit TRBD2. V was clipped by 5 bases and J by 5 bases; unmatched bases: 9. The CDR3 is made up of 14 amino acids. Germline loops: CDR1 LNHDA, CDR2 SQIVND (reference sequence). The CDR3: CASSVGREFDEQYF. The CDR3 DNA is TGTGCCAGTAGTGTAGGGCGGGAGTTCGACGAGCAGTACTTC.